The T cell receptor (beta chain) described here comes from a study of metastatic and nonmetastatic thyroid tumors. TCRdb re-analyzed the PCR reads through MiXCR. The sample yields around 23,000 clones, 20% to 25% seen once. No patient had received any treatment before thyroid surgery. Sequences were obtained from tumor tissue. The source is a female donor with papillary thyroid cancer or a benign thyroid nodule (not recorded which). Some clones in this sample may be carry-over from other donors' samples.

The CDR3 region has the DNA TGCAGTGCTAGCTTAGTTGTAAGCTCCTACGAGCAGTACTTC. Translation: CSASLVVSSYEQYF. The gene calls are TRBV20-1 and TRBJ2-7, with no clear D. The V and J ends lost 3 bases and 0 bases respectively, with 12 bases between them. The CDR3 sequence is 14 residues long. Germline assignment: CDR1 DFQATT and CDR2 SNEGSKA (reference sequence).